The next 23 T cell receptor beta chains were all read from a single sample in a study of blood T cell repertoires in COVID-19. Clones were read by immunoSEQ multiplex PCR, and TCRdb kept only the in-frame ones, dropping some. The table has about 40,000 clones, about 88% seen once; the top ten hold 15%. What was sequenced was peripheral blood. The receptors were sampled from an older man with active COVID-19.

CDR3 protein: CAISESTGSPLHF. CDR3 coding DNA: TGTGCCATCAGTGAGTCGACTGGATCACCCCTCCACTTT. The rearrangement joins TRBV10-3 to TRBJ1-6; D uncertain. The V end was cut by 0 bases, the J end by 10 bases, with 7 bases between. CDR3 length equals 13 residues. CDR1 and CDR2 (germline): ENHRY, SYGVKD.

This chain links TRBV7-2 with TRBJ1-6; 9 bases agree with TRBD1. V dropped 7 bases and J dropped 8; count of bases not matched to a gene: 9. The CDR3 has 15 amino acids. Per germline, CDR1 SGHTA and CDR2 FQGNSA. The CDR3 loop is CASIISGQGDSPLHF. DNA for the CDR3: TGTGCCAGCATCATCTCGGGACAGGGTGATTCACCCCTCCACTTT.

The chain carries TRBV18 and TRBJ2-7; 9 bases align to TRBD1. V lost 3 bases, J lost 6 bases, and 6 bases stayed unmatched. The CDR3 is 14 residues long. The germline V gene encodes CDR1 KGHSH and CDR2 LQKENI. In DNA form, the CDR3 reads TGTGCCAGCTCACCGAGGGACAGGGTCTTCGAGCAGTACTTC. As protein: CASSPRDRVFEQYF.

V is TRBV3-1 (or the pseudogene TRBV3-2) and J is TRBJ1-4, with D uncertain. CDR3 length: 14 residues. CDR1 and CDR2 (germline): LGHDT, YNNKEL (reference sequence). The V and J ends lost 4 bases and 8 bases respectively, with 14 bases between them. For the CDR3, the DNA is TGTGCCAGCAGCCCGCTAGGAGGTGTGGAAAAACTGTTTTTT. It specifies CASSPLGGVEKLFF.

J is TRBJ2-7 and V is TRBV7-2, with 10 bases matching TRBD1. The CDR3 runs to 15 residues. The J segment lost 2 bases and the V segment lost 5 bases, leaving 6 bases of the junction unmatched. Germline lookup yields CDR1 SGHTA and CDR2 FQGNSA. CDR3: CASSIGGTGAYEQYF. CDR3 in DNA: TGTGCCAGCAGCATAGGCGGGACAGGGGCCTACGAGCAGTACTTC.

The gene calls are TRBV18 and TRBJ1-2; 9 bases line up with TRBD1. V was clipped by 3 bases and J by 4 bases; unmatched bases: 18. Per the germline V gene, CDR1 is KGHSH and CDR2 is LQKENI. The CDR3 is 19 residues long. CDR3 loop: CASSPTERDREPGGYGYTF. Here the CDR3 DNA reads TGTGCCAGCTCACCGACCGAGAGGGACAGGGAGCCGGGGGGCTATGGCTACACCTTC.

The rearrangement joins TRBV7-2 to TRBJ2-7; 9 bases match TRBD1. CDR1 is SGHTA, CDR2 FQGNSA, per germline. The CDR3 loop spans 13 amino acids. Trimming took 5 bases from V and 3 from J; bases not matched to a gene: 2. The DNA of the CDR3 is TGTGCCAGCAGCCGGGACAGGGACTACGAGCAGTACTTC. This translates into CASSRDRDYEQYF.

This sequence joins TRBV2 and TRBJ1-6; 7 bases line up with TRBD1. V shed 6 bases and J 7 bases; nucleotides not matched to a gene: 9. The CDR3 spans 15 residues. Germline V gene data show CDR1 as SNHLY and CDR2 as FYNNEI. This CDR3 reads CASSPIDRENSPLHF. CDR3 nucleotides: TGTGCCAGCAGCCCGATTGACAGGGAGAATTCACCCCTCCACTTT.

This chain connects TRBV10-3 to TRBJ2-5; D possibly corresponds to TRBD1 (6 bases). The CDR3 has 13 residues. With 9 bases removed from V and 3 bases from J, the gap between germline ends came to 14 bases. The germline CDR1 and CDR2 sequences are ENHRY and SYGVKD. CDR3 residues: CAITGTQEETQYF. CDR3 nucleotide sequence: TGTGCCATAACCGGGACACAGGAAGAGACCCAGTACTTC.

V and J are TRBV6-5 and TRBJ1-1; weak D call: TRBD1 (5 bases). Germline CDR1 MNHEY, CDR2 SVGAGI. The CDR3 runs 15 residues. Trimming cost V 0 bases and J 1 base, with 9 bases left between them. The CDR3 nucleotides read TGTGCCAGCAGTTACTCGAACAGGCCGAACACTGAAGCTTTCTTT. Translation: CASSYSNRPNTEAFF.

The chain is built from TRBV5-1 and TRBJ2-5; 12 bases agree with TRBD1. Germline trimming cut 4 bases from V and 5 bases from J; bases unmatched to any gene: 6. The CDR3 contains 15 residues. Germline V gene sequence: CDR1 SGHRS, CDR2 YFSETQ. The CDR3 here is CASSLGQGARETQYF. The DNA for the CDR3 is TGCGCCAGCAGCCTGGGACAGGGGGCTAGGGAGACCCAGTACTTC.

This clone was observed a few times. The chain carries TRBV7-9 and TRBJ1-5; weak D call: TRBD1 (5 bases). Trimming shortened V by 5 bases and J by 3 bases, and 11 bases separated the two germline ends. Germline CDR1 SEHNR, CDR2 FQNEAQ (reference sequence). The CDR3 spans 14 residues. The CDR3 nucleotides read TGTGCCAGCAGCCGTGACAGCTCCAATCAGCCCCAGCATTTT. Translating it yields CASSRDSSNQPQHF.

This chain uses TRBV7-2 with TRBJ1-6; possibly TRBD1 for D (5 bases). Per the germline V gene, CDR1 is SGHTA and CDR2 is FQGNSA. V dropped 6 bases and J dropped 6 bases, with 15 bases sitting between them. This CDR3 comprises 15 residues. The CDR3 loop reads CASRLGWGGNSPLHF. The CDR3, as DNA: TGTGCCAGCAGACTGGGATGGGGGGGTAATTCACCCCTCCACTTT.

The chain carries TRBV21-1 and TRBJ2-7; the D call in the table, TRBD2, was not verified against the DNA. TRBV21-1 is tagged as a pseudogene. The CDR3 covers 15 residues. The CDR3 coding sequence is TGTGCCAGCAGCAAAGTTAGTACCCGGGGTATCGAGCAGTACTTC. This sequence encodes CASSKVSTRGIEQYF.

V and J are TRBV12-3 or TRBV12-4 and TRBJ2-2; D gene uncertain. The V end was cut by 7 bases, the J end by 4 bases, with 7 bases between. The CDR3 is 12 amino acids. The CDR3 region is CASTGVTGELFF. The CDR3 DNA is TGTGCCAGCACCGGAGTCACCGGGGAGCTGTTTTTT.

The V call is TRBV19, the J call TRBJ2-7, with TRBD2 identical over 9 bases. Trimming took 5 bases from V and 4 from J; bases not matched to a gene: 9. The CDR3 consists of 15 residues. CDR1 and CDR2 from the germline V gene are LNHDA and SQIVND (reference sequence). The CDR3 bases are TGTGCCAGTAGTTCTCCCGGGACTAGCAGGTACGAGCAGTACTTC. It encodes CASSSPGTSRYEQYF.

The chain joins TRBV5-1 to TRBJ2-2, with 11 bases aligning to TRBD2. Per germline, CDR1 SGHRS and CDR2 YFSETQ. V was pared by 4 bases and J by 5 bases, with 4 bases of the junction left unmatched. This CDR3 comprises 15 residues. This CDR3 is CASSRGLAETGELFF. In nucleotides, the CDR3 is TGCGCCAGCAGCCGGGGACTAGCGGAAACCGGGGAGCTGTTTTTT.

The V and J genes are TRBV19 and TRBJ2-1, with TRBD2 as a possible D gene (6 bases). The V gene lost 4 bases and the J gene lost 6 bases, with 16 bases spanning the gap. Germline lookup yields CDR1 LNHDA and CDR2 SQIVND (reference sequence). The CDR3 has 15 amino acids. The CDR3 DNA sequence: TGTGCCAGTAGTAGGGGGAGCGGGCAGGTCAATGAGCAGTTCTTC. Protein: CASSRGSGQVNEQFF.

This clone was picked up a small number of times. CDR3 amino acids: CASSGTGAGELFF. As DNA, the CDR3 is TGTGCCAGTAGTGGGACAGGGGCCGGGGAGCTGTTTTTT. This sequence joins TRBV19 and TRBJ2-2; TRBD1 matches 10 bases. This CDR3 contains 13 residues. The ends lost 5 bases at V and 6 bases at J; junction bases unmatched: 0. Looked up from germline, CDR1 is LNHDA and CDR2 is SQIVND (reference sequence).

This clone was recorded a few times. The chain combines TRBV20-1 with TRBJ2-1, with TRBD2 identical over 12 bases. V gave up 3 bases and J gave up 5 bases; unmatched junction bases: 5. This CDR3 has 15 residues. Germline-derived CDR1 and CDR2 are DFQATT and SNEGSKA (reference sequence). CDR3: CSASSLAGGDNEQFF. CDR3 DNA: TGCAGTGCTAGTAGCCTAGCGGGGGGGGACAATGAGCAGTTCTTC.

This sequence joins TRBV4-1 and TRBJ1-1; 9 positions match TRBD1. CDR3 size: 15 residues. Germline V CDR1 and CDR2: MGHRA, YSYEKL. V shed 1 base, J shed 4 bases, and the junction held 4 bases outside the gene matches. CDR3 region: CASSQAGQGATEAFF. As DNA, the CDR3 is TGCGCCAGCAGCCAAGCGGGACAGGGTGCCACTGAAGCTTTCTTT.

This clone was seen a single time. The gene calls are TRBV7-2 and TRBJ1-1, with D possibly TRBD1 on 6 matching bases. This CDR3 has 14 amino acids. Germline V CDR1 and CDR2: SGHTA, FQGNSA. The germline V and J ends were trimmed by 6 bases and 6 bases, with 17 bases remaining between them. The DNA of the CDR3 is TGTGCCAGCAGTCAATCCGGCAGGGGCGCTGAAGCTTTCTTT. Translating it yields CASSQSGRGAEAFF.

V usage is TRBV20-1 and J usage is TRBJ2-2; D gene unclear. Deletions cut 3 bases from V and 1 base from J, with 6 bases between. This CDR3 spans 13 amino acids. The V gene's germline CDR1 is DFQATT and CDR2 SNEGSKA (reference sequence). This chain's CDR3 is CSASRVNTGELFF. DNA of the CDR3: TGCAGTGCTAGTCGGGTGAACACCGGGGAGCTGTTTTTT.